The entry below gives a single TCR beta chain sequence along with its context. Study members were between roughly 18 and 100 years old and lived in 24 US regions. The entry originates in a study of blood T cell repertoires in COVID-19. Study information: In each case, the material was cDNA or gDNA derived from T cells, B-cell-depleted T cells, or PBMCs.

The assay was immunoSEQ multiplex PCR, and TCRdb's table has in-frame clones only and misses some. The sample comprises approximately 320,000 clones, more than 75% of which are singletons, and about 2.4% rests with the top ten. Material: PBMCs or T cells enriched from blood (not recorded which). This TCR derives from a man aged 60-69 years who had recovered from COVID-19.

The CDR3 is CASSPAGTGGKNTGELFF. CDR3 in DNA: TGCGCCAGCAGCCCAGCCGGGACAGGGGGCAAGAACACCGGGGAGCTGTTTTTT. The gene calls are TRBV4-1 and TRBJ2-2; 12 bases align to TRBD1. The V gene's germline CDR1 is MGHRA and CDR2 YSYEKL. Trimming at V came to 4 bases and at J to 1 base, leaving 7 bases not matched to a gene. The CDR3 is 18 residues long.